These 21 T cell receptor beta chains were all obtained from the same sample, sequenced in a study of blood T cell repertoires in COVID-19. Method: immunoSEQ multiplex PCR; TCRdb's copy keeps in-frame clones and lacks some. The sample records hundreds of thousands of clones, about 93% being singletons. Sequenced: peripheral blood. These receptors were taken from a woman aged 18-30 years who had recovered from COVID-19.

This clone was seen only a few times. The CDR3 DNA is TGCGCCAGCAGTGAACGGGGGGGCCACAATGAGCAGTTCTTC. This sequence encodes CASSERGGHNEQFF. V is TRBV10-2 and J is TRBJ2-1, with 8 bases identical to TRBD2. The CDR3 consists of 14 residues. After removal of 3 bases from V and 5 bases from J, the junction contained 3 bases not matched to a gene. The germline CDR1 and CDR2 sequences are WSHSY and SAAADI.

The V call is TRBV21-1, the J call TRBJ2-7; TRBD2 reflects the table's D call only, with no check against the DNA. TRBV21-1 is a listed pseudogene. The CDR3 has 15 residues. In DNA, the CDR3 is TGTGCCAGCAGGGAACTGGCGGCTAGCGGGAACGAGCAGTACGTC. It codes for CASRELAASGNEQYV.

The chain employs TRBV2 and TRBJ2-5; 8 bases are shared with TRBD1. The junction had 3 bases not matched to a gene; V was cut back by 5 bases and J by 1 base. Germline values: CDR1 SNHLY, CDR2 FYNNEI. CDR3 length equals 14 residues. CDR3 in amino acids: CASSTDRGQETQYF. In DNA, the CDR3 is TGTGCCAGCAGTACTGACAGGGGCCAAGAGACCCAGTACTTC.

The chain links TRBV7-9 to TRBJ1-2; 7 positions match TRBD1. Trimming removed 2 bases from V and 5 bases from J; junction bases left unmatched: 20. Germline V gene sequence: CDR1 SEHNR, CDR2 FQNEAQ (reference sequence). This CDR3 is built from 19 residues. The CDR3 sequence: CASSLSEGGQRPFQYGYTF. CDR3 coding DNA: TGTGCCAGCAGCTTATCGGAGGGGGGACAGCGGCCTTTTCAGTATGGCTACACCTTC.

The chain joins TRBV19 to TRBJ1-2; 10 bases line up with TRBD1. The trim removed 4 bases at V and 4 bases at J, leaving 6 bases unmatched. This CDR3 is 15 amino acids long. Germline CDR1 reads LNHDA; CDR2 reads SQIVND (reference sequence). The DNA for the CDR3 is TGTGCCAGTAGTACTAGACAGGGGGCGGCCTATGGCTACACCTTC. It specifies CASSTRQGAAYGYTF.

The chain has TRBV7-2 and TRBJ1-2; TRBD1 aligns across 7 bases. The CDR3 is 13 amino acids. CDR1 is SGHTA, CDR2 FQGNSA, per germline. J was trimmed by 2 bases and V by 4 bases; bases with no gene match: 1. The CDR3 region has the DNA TGTGCCAGCAGCTGGACAGGAAACTATGGCTACACCTTC. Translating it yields CASSWTGNYGYTF.

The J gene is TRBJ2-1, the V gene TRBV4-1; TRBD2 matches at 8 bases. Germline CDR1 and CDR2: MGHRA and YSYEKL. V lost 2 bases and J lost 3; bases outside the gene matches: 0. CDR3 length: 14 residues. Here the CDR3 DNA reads TGCGCCAGCAGCCAACTAGCGGGCTACAATGAGCAGTTCTTC. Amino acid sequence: CASSQLAGYNEQFF.

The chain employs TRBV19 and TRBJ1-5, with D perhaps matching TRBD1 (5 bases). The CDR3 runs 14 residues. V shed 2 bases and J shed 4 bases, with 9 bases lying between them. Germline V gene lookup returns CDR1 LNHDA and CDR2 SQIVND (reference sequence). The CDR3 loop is CASSIRAGNQPQHF. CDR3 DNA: TGTGCCAGTAGTATAAGGGCAGGGAATCAGCCCCAGCATTTT.

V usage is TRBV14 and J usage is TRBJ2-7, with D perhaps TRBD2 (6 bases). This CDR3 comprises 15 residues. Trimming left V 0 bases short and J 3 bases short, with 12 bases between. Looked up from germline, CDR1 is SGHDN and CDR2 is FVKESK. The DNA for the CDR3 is TGTGCCAGCAGCCAAGATCGGGGACTTCACTACGAGCAGTACGTC. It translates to CASSQDRGLHYEQYV.

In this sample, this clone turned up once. As DNA, the CDR3 is TGTGCCAGCAGTTACTCCTACACCGGGGAGCTGTTTTTT. Protein sequence: CASSYSYTGELFF. V usage is TRBV6-5 and J usage is TRBJ2-2, with no clear D. This CDR3 is built from 13 residues. V was cut by 0 bases and J by 3 bases, with 2 bases left in between. Per the germline V gene, CDR1 is MNHEY and CDR2 is SVGAGI.

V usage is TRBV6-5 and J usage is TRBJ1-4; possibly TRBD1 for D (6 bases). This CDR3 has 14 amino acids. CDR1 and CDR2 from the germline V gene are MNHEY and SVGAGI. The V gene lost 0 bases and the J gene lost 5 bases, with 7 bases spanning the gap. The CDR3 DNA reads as TGTGCCAGCAGTTACTCAGGGGGAAATGAAAAACTGTTTTTT. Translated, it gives CASSYSGGNEKLFF.

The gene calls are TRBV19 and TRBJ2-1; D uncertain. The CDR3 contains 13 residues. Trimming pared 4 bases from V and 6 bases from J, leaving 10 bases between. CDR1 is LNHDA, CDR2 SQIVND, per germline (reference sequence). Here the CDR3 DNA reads TGTGCCAGTAGTAGCCAGTATCTCAATGAGCAGTTCTTC. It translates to CASSSQYLNEQFF.

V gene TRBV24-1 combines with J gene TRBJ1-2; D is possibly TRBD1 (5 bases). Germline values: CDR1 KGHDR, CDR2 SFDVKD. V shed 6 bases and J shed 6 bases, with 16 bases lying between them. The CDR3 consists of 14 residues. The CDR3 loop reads CATSLGGAEDGYTF. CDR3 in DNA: TGTGCCACCAGTCTGGGGGGAGCTGAGGATGGCTACACCTTC.

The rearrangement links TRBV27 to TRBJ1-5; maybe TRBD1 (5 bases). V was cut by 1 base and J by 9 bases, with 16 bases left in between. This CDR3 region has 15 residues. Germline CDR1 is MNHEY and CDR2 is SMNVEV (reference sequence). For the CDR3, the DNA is TGTGCCAGCAGTTTATTTTCTACTCAGGGCCTGCCCCAGCATTTT. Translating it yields CASSLFSTQGLPQHF.

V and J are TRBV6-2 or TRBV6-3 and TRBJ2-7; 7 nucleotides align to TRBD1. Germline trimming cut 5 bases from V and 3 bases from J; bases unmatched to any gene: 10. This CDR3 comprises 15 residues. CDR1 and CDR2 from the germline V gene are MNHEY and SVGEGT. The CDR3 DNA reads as TGTGCCAGCAGTAAACTGGGACAGCCGAACTACGAGCAGTACGTC. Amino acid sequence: CASSKLGQPNYEQYV.

CDR3 DNA: TGTGCCAGTAGTGATAGGAAGACAGGGGGAGAGACCCAGTACTTC. Residues: CASSDRKTGGETQYF. This chain uses TRBV19 with TRBJ2-5; 9 positions agree with TRBD1. J gave up 4 bases and V 5 bases, and 8 bases lay outside the gene matches. Germline V lookup: CDR1 LNHDA, CDR2 SQIVND (reference sequence). The CDR3 is made up of 15 amino acids.

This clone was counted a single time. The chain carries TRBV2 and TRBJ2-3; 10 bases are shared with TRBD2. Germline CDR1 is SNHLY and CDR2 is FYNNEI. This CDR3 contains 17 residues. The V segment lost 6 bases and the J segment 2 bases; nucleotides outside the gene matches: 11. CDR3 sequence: CASSDLETSGDTDTQYF. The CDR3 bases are TGTGCCAGCAGCGACCTCGAAACTAGCGGGGACACAGATACGCAGTATTTT.

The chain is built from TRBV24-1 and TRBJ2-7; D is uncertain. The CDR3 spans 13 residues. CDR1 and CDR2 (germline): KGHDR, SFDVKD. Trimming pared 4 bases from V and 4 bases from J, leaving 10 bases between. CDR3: CATSEPGCYEQYV. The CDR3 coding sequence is TGTGCCACCAGTGAGCCGGGTTGTTACGAGCAGTACGTC.

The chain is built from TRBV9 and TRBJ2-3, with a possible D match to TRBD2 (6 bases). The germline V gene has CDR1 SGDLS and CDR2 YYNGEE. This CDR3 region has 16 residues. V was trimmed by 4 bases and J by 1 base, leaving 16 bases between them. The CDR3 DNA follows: TGTGCCAGCAGCCCCAGACGGGGGTTTGGCACAGATACGCAGTATTTT. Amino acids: CASSPRRGFGTDTQYF.

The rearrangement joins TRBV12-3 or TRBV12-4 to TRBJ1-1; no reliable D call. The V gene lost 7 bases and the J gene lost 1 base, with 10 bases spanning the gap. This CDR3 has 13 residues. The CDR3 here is CASILAPNTEAFF. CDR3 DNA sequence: TGTGCCAGCATACTCGCACCGAACACTGAAGCTTTCTTT.

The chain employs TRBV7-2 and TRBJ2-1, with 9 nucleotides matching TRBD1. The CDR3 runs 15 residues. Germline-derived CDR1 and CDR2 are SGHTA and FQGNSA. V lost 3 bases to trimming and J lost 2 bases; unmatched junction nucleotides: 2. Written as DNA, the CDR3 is TGTGCCAGCAGCTTGCGGACAGGGGCCTACAATGAGCAGTTCTTC. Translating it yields CASSLRTGAYNEQFF.